This T cell receptor (beta chain) was identified during a study of blood T cells in healthy people across ages (dated by TCRdb to the mid-2010s). Regarding the study in general: In model experiments, roughly one uniquely barcoded TCR beta cDNA molecule per two T cells was captured by template switching. Using deep sequencing normalized with unique cDNA molecular identifiers, the study measured how TCR beta repertoire diversity changes with age. To avoid experimental bias, donors of different ages were distributed randomly across sequencing lanes. For two donors (one aged 18 to 29 and one aged 80 or older), the study analyzed two additional independent replicas of 1 million unique cDNA reads from the same blood draw. The donors were split into four age groups: young (average around 15 years), middle-aged (roughly 39), aged (over 55) and long-lived (under 90).

Results and caveats for the whole study, not just this receptor: Observed TCR beta diversity per million T cells fell roughly linearly with age, and a significant reduction was already apparent by age roughly 40. Because donor CMV infection status was unknown, age-related changes in expanded clonotypes were potentially confounded. Because profiling used bulk unsorted PBMCs, naive and antigen-experienced compartments could not be compared conclusively. Estimates of total diversity based on one million sequenced T cells were regarded as lower bounds and as underestimates. A strong correlation was found between observed TCR beta diversity and the percentage of naive T cells measured by flow cytometry. Compared with the aged group, the long-lived group had more naive CD4+ T cells, fewer expanded clones and increased TCR diversity, suggesting age selection.

Points on this clonotype: This receptor's antigen is unknown. No base quality information exists; no much larger clone differs at one position.

The library came from 5' RACE. This sample was sequenced with an Illumina HiSeq 2500. A second PCR of roughly 7 to 11 cycles was performed with a sample-barcoded 5' primer and a J-beta primer mix. A template-switch 5' adaptor carrying 12 random nucleotides introduced a unique molecular identifier onto each TCR beta cDNA molecule. Each sample yielded at least 2.5 million CDR3-containing paired-end reads. First-strand cDNA synthesis was performed from all RNA using the Mint cDNA synthesis kit, with priming by a TRBC-specific oligonucleotide. All cDNA was treated with uracil-DNA glycosylase and then went through a first 18-cycle PCR with the universal primers M1SS and BC2_uni_R. The paper's data handling went like this. Normalization of each sample was performed by random selection of 1 million high-quality reads, each carrying a distinct molecular identifier. Instead of being binned into consensus sequences, reads with shared molecular identifiers were discarded. CDR3 identification, clonotype clustering and error correction used MiTCR with a Q25 quality threshold and the strictest error-elimination algorithm. Lower-bound total TCR beta diversity was estimated with a nonparametric unseen species model using Euler transformation. TCRdb's own reprocessing of the public reads used fastp at Q25 and MiXCR and kept productive beta chains. Identical CDR3 protein sequences are pooled into one entry, listed with their most common genes and DNA. TCRdb, not the authors, supplied the V and J calls. Recorded for this sample are hundreds of thousands of distinct CDR3 sequences; about 30% of them occurred a single time. Approximately 15% of the sample goes to the ten largest clones.

Systemically healthy Caucasian individuals from Russia, 39 in total and aged roughly 6 to 95 years, were included as donors. Each donor gave 8 to 10 milliliters of peripheral blood, drawn into EDTA-treated Vacutainer tubes. Ficoll-Paque density-gradient centrifugation was used to isolate PBMCs, with at least 7 million obtained per sample. Total RNA was extracted from PBMCs with Trizol reagent, with at least 5.5 micrograms obtained per sample. Naive CD45RAhigh/CD27high T cell percentages were measured by flow cytometry on a PBMC aliquot from every donor. Relative to germline, V is missing 0 bases and J is missing 3 bases, with 4 bases of the junction outside any gene match. Reading the germline V gene gives CDR1 SGHTA and CDR2 FQGNSA. From the cysteine through the phenylalanine, the CDR3 covers 16 amino acids. Left in the record is the CDR3 DNA by itself, 48 bases read in frame from the first base.

The sequence is built from TRBV7-2 and TRBJ2-3, and 9 bases in between align with TRBD2. This TCR was sampled from a woman of 80 years or more in good health. Donor details come from another sample of the same person, matched by shared clones. Sequencing used blood. The CDR3 is CASSLAASGVTDTQYF. The nucleotide sequence is TGTGCCAGCAGCTTAGCCGCTAGCGGGGTTACAGATACGCAGTATTTT. The full variable domain, completed from the reference TRBV7-2 and TRBJ2-3 proteins outside the CDR3, reads GAGVSQSPSNKVTEKGKDVELRCDPISGHTALYWYRQSLGQGLEFLIYFQGNSAPDKSGLPSDRFSAERTGGSVSTLTIQRTQQEDSAVYLCASSLAASGVTDTQYFGPGTRLTVL.